One sample yielded the 28 T cell receptor beta chains listed below, sequenced in a study of response to subunit inactivated influenza vaccine. TCRdb re-called the RT-PCR reads through MiXCR, storing one row per CDR3 protein. This table has about 300,000 distinct CDR3 sequences, about 20% appearing once. Sequenced material: PBMCs from blood, taken less than 22 months after vaccination. The receptors here all came from a man between 45 and 75 years old who received an inactivated influenza vaccine.

The chain uses TRBV18 and TRBJ1-5, with TRBD1 identical over 9 bases. Looked up from germline, CDR1 is KGHSH and CDR2 is LQKENI. V dropped 3 bases and J dropped 4; count of bases not matched to a gene: 4. This CDR3 has 15 amino acids. CDR3 residues: CASSPGTGRNQPQHF. The CDR3 DNA reads TGTGCCAGCTCACCGGGGACAGGGCGTAATCAGCCCCAGCATTTT. Full variable domain (rest looked up from reference TRBV18 and TRBJ1-5): NAGVMQNPRHLVRRRGQEARLRCSPMKGHSHVYWYRQLPEEGLKFMVYLQKENIIDESGMPKERFSAEFPKEGPSILRIQQVVRGDSAAYFCASSPGTGRNQPQHFGDGTRLSIL.

In its sample, this clonotype was seen many times. The rearrangement links TRBV2 to TRBJ2-7; TRBD1 aligns across 10 bases. The J segment lost 5 bases and the V segment lost 4 bases, leaving 2 bases of the junction unmatched. Germline V lookup: CDR1 SNHLY, CDR2 FYNNEI. The CDR3 runs to 13 residues. In DNA form, the CDR3 reads TGTGCCAGCAGTGGGGACAGGGGAAACGAGCAGTACTTC. This codes for CASSGDRGNEQYF. Drawing the rest from reference TRBV2 and TRBJ2-7, the complete variable domain is EPEVTQTPSHQVTQMGQEVILRCVPISNHLYFYWYRQILGQKVEFLVSFYNNEISEKSEIFDDQFSVERPDGSNFTLKIRSTKLEDSAMYFCASSGDRGNEQYFGPGTRLTVT.

The chain links TRBV2 to TRBJ2-1; unclear D gene. V lost 3 bases to trimming and J lost 4 bases, with 7 bases between them. Germline CDR1 reads SNHLY; CDR2 reads FYNNEI. This CDR3 contains 13 residues. CDR3 DNA sequence: TGTGCCAGCAGTGAGGATAGATACAATGAGCAGTTCTTC. This encodes CASSEDRYNEQFF.

The rearrangement links TRBV28 to TRBJ1-1; possible D gene TRBD1, 5 bases. The length of the CDR3 is 15 residues. CDR1 is MDHEN and CDR2 is SYDVKM in the germline V gene. The ends were cut back, 5 bases at V and 5 bases at J, with 18 bases in the middle. CDR3 nucleotide sequence: TGTGCCAGCAGTCTACCCCTGGGGGTTGCAACTGAAGCTTTCTTT. Its protein is CASSLPLGVATEAFF.

The chain employs TRBV20-1 and TRBJ2-3, with 7 bases lining up with TRBD2. CDR3 length: 15 amino acids. Unmatched junction bases numbered 4, after V lost 1 base and J lost 0 bases. The germline gives CDR1 DFQATT, CDR2 SNEGSKA (reference sequence). The CDR3 DNA reads as TGCAGTGCTAGAGCGACGGGGGGTAGCACAGATACGCAGTATTTT. Protein: CSARATGGSTDTQYF.

This clonotype was counted between two and nine times. This chain connects TRBV4-2 to TRBJ1-2, with TRBD1 matching over 10 bases. With V trimmed by 3 bases and J by 7 bases, 5 bases remained unmatched. This CDR3 has 14 residues. Germline assignment: CDR1 LGHNA and CDR2 YNFKEQ. The CDR3: CASSHIGTGAGYTF. CDR3 bases: TGTGCCAGCAGCCACATCGGGACAGGGGCTGGCTACACCTTC.

This clonotype is a singleton in its sample. This sequence joins TRBV20-1 and TRBJ2-5; 8 bases match TRBD2. From germline, CDR1 is DFQATT and CDR2 SNEGSKA (reference sequence). Unmatched junction bases numbered 8, after V lost 3 bases and J lost 2 bases. This CDR3 region has 15 residues. CDR3 loop: CSARSSGGYQETQYF. In DNA form, the CDR3 reads TGCAGTGCTAGGTCCAGCGGGGGATATCAAGAGACCCAGTACTTC.

The chain links TRBV28 to TRBJ1-5, with TRBD1 matching over 12 bases. The CDR3 length is 20 residues. Germline values: CDR1 MDHEN, CDR2 SYDVKM. The V segment lost 3 bases and the J segment 1 base; nucleotides outside the gene matches: 13. The CDR3 here is CASSFNSWGQGAKSNQPQHF. Here the CDR3 DNA reads TGTGCCAGCAGTTTTAACTCTTGGGGACAGGGGGCCAAGAGCAATCAGCCCCAGCATTTT.

This chain uses TRBV29-1 with TRBJ2-3; no definite D call. Trimming pared 6 bases from V and 4 bases from J, leaving 11 bases between. CDR1 is SQVTM and CDR2 is ANQGSEA in the germline V gene. This CDR3 comprises 12 residues. CDR3 coding DNA: TGCAGCGTCCCCCCGACCGCAGATACGCAGTATTTT. Its translation: CSVPPTADTQYF.

Only one count was recorded for this clonotype. This chain connects TRBV6-2 or TRBV6-3 to TRBJ2-1, with D tentatively TRBD1 (6 bases). The CDR3 length is 15 residues. CDR1 and CDR2 from the germline V gene are MNHEY and SVGEGT. The V end was cut by 4 bases, the J end by 16 bases, with 26 bases between. The CDR3 spells CASSSMTGSSLRNFF. CDR3 bases: TGTGCCAGCAGTTCCATGACAGGTTCGAGCCTTCGGAACTTCTTC.

This clonotype was seen more than once but under ten times. The chain carries TRBV6-5 and TRBJ1-2, with TRBD1 matching over 8 bases. Germline V gene lookup returns CDR1 MNHEY and CDR2 SVGAGI. The CDR3 is 15 amino acids. Germline trimming cut 3 bases from V and 8 bases from J; bases unmatched to any gene: 11. The CDR3 DNA is TGTGCCAGCAGTTATGAACGGACAGGGCTGGGCGGCTACACCTTC. Its translation: CASSYERTGLGGYTF.

The table lists this clonotype with a few counts. The genes are TRBV18 and TRBJ2-5, with TRBD2 identical over 12 bases. Germline V gene sequence: CDR1 KGHSH, CDR2 LQKENI. V lost 5 bases to trimming and J lost 4 bases; unmatched junction nucleotides: 17. The CDR3 is 19 residues long. CDR3 bases: TGTGCCAGCTCAGCGACTAGCGGGAGTGGCGGGTTCTCCCCAGAGACCCAGTACTTC. Translating it yields CASSATSGSGGFSPETQYF.

The chain uses TRBV24-1 and TRBJ2-7; D is unclear. The length of the CDR3 is 12 residues. Trimming took off 4 bases at V and 2 bases at J, with 5 bases between the two ends. Germline assignment: CDR1 KGHDR and CDR2 SFDVKD. The CDR3 here is CATSENPYEQYF. The DNA for the CDR3 is TGTGCCACCAGTGAGAATCCCTACGAGCAGTACTTC.

The chain employs TRBV20-1 and TRBJ1-2; D is uncertain. The CDR3 length is 15 residues. CDR1 is DFQATT and CDR2 is SNEGSKA in the germline V gene (reference sequence). V was shortened by 4 bases and J by 4 bases, with 19 bases between the two germline ends. CDR3 coding DNA: TGCAGTGCTACTCGGCCCCGGACGGAAGGCTATGGCTACACCTTC. Translation: CSATRPRTEGYGYTF.

This clonotype was observed many times. The chain carries TRBV4-3 and TRBJ1-5; D may be TRBD1 (6 bases). This CDR3 region has 15 residues. V was cut by 0 bases and J by 6 bases, with 12 bases left in between. Germline V gene lookup returns CDR1 LGHNA and CDR2 YSLEER. The CDR3 sequence is CASSQDSGGTQPQHF. DNA of the CDR3: TGCGCCAGCAGCCAAGATTCGGGGGGCACTCAGCCCCAGCATTTT.

The chain carries TRBV24-1 and TRBJ2-1, with TRBD1 identical over 7 bases. V dropped 2 bases and J dropped 6; count of bases not matched to a gene: 3. Germline V gives CDR1 KGHDR, CDR2 SFDVKD. The CDR3 contains 14 residues. The CDR3 bases are TGTGCCACCAGTGATTCGGGGACAGTCAATGAGCAGTTCTTC. It yields the protein CATSDSGTVNEQFF.

The chain carries TRBV4-2 and TRBJ2-1, with D possibly matching TRBD2 (7 bases). The germline V and J ends were trimmed by 0 bases and 7 bases, with 10 bases remaining between them. Germline CDR1 and CDR2: LGHNA and YNFKEQ. This CDR3 contains 14 residues. CDR3 sequence reads: CASSQDRGANEQFF. DNA of the CDR3: TGTGCCAGCAGCCAAGATCGGGGGGCAAATGAGCAGTTCTTC.

The rearrangement uses TRBV19 and TRBJ2-1, with 7 positions matching TRBD1. After removal of 3 bases from V and 7 bases from J, the junction contained 0 bases not matched to a gene. This CDR3 has 12 residues. Germline assignment: CDR1 LNHDA and CDR2 SQIVND (reference sequence). The CDR3 DNA follows: TGTGCCAGTAGTATCAGGGGGAATGAGCAGTTCTTC. Translation: CASSIRGNEQFF.

This clonotype has more than one count but fewer than ten. The chain carries TRBV4-3 and TRBJ2-3; either TRBD1 or TRBD2 may supply D (5 bases each). The V end lost 0 bases, the J end lost 0 bases, and 13 bases lay between the germline ends. The CDR3 runs to 17 residues. Germline assignment: CDR1 LGHNA and CDR2 YSLEER. The chain's CDR3 is CASSQEIRDPSTDTQYF. Written as DNA, the CDR3 is TGCGCCAGCAGCCAAGAGATACGGGACCCAAGCACAGATACGCAGTATTTT.

The V call is TRBV7-8, the J call TRBJ2-7, with D possibly TRBD2 on 5 matching bases. V lost 9 bases and J lost 5, with 11 bases in between. The CDR3 covers 11 residues. Germline V gene lookup returns CDR1 SGHVS and CDR2 FQNEAQ. CDR3 sequence (DNA): TGTGCCAGTGGGCGGGTCCACGAGCAGTACTTC. Translated: CASGRVHEQYF.

This chain connects TRBV4-1 to TRBJ1-4; the match to TRBD1 covers 7 bases. Per germline, CDR1 MGHRA and CDR2 YSYEKL. The V gene end was trimmed by 2 bases and the J gene end by 4 bases; junction bases not matched to a gene: 10. The CDR3 length is 17 residues. Written as DNA, the CDR3 is TGCGCCAGCAGCCAACGCCGGGACAGCGCTATTAATGAAAAACTGTTTTTT. It translates to CASSQRRDSAINEKLFF.

This clonotype was seen only a few times. The chain uses TRBV20-1 and TRBJ1-4; D remains ambiguous. The V end lost 5 bases, the J end lost 7 bases, and 8 bases lay between the germline ends. This CDR3 comprises 11 residues. CDR1 is DFQATT and CDR2 is SNEGSKA in the germline V gene (reference sequence). Here the CDR3 reads CSAQKGEKLFF. As DNA, the CDR3 is TGCAGTGCTCAAAAGGGTGAAAAACTGTTTTTT.

There are many counts of this clonotype. The chain recombines TRBV20-1 with TRBJ1-1; D ambiguous. Germline CDR1 reads DFQATT; CDR2 reads SNEGSKA (reference sequence). V dropped 4 bases and J dropped 4 bases, with 13 bases sitting between them. The CDR3 runs 13 residues. CDR3 in DNA: TGCAGTGCTAAGCCTTTCGCTAGCACTGAAGCTTTCTTT. This sequence encodes CSAKPFASTEAFF.

This chain joins TRBV11-2 and TRBJ2-7; possible D gene TRBD1, 6 bases. CDR1 is SGHAT, CDR2 FQNNGV, per germline. The V end was cut by 5 bases, the J end by 7 bases, with 12 bases between. The CDR3 consists of 12 residues. CDR3 region: CASSQGHREQYF. The CDR3 coding sequence is TGTGCCAGCAGCCAGGGACACCGTGAGCAGTACTTC.

This clonotype has at least ten counts. This chain uses TRBV24-1 with TRBJ1-2; 7 bases agree with TRBD1. V lost 7 bases, J lost 3 bases, and 4 bases stayed unmatched. The germline gives CDR1 KGHDR, CDR2 SFDVKD. The CDR3 loop spans 13 amino acids. The CDR3 sequence: CATRGGGDYGYTF. The DNA for the CDR3 is TGTGCCACCAGAGGAGGGGGCGACTATGGCTACACCTTC.

The genes are TRBV19 and TRBJ1-5; TRBD1 aligns across 8 bases. V dropped 8 bases and J dropped 6; count of bases not matched to a gene: 3. The germline V gene has CDR1 LNHDA and CDR2 SQIVND (reference sequence). The CDR3 spans 12 residues. This CDR3 reads CASGQGSQPQHF. Here the CDR3 DNA reads TGTGCCAGTGGACAGGGTAGTCAGCCCCAGCATTTT. The whole variable domain, filled in from reference TRBV19 and TRBJ1-5, reads DGGITQSPKYLFRKEGQNVTLSCEQNLNHDAMYWYRQDPGQGLRLIYYSQIVNDFQKGDIAEGYSVSREKKESFPLTVTSAQKNPTAFYLCASGQGSQPQHFGDGTRLSIL.

Only a few counts were recorded for this clonotype. CDR3 in DNA: TGTGCCAGCAGTGAAGCAATATTACTGGGGGGGTATGGCTACACCTTC. It codes for CASSEAILLGGYGYTF. The chain has TRBV6-1 and TRBJ1-2; TRBD1 might be the D (5 bases). V lost 0 bases, J lost 5 bases, and 16 bases lay in between. The germline V gene encodes CDR1 MNHNS and CDR2 SASEGT. This CDR3 is built from 16 residues.

The genes are TRBV18 and TRBJ2-1; 13 nucleotides align to TRBD2. Trimming removed 6 bases from V and 9 bases from J; junction bases left unmatched: 8. This CDR3 is 15 amino acids long. The V gene's germline CDR1 is KGHSH and CDR2 LQKENI. The CDR3 protein is CASSPGTSGTGEQFF. In DNA, the CDR3 is TGTGCCAGCTCCCCCGGGACTAGCGGGACGGGTGAGCAGTTCTTC.